The 19 T cell receptor beta chains below were found in one sample sequenced in a study of cytomegalovirus exposure and HLA in healthy donors. The method was immunoSEQ multiplex PCR; TCRdb's version includes in-frame clones alone and lacks a portion of them. This repertoire shows 350,000 or so clones, 86% found once; its top ten account for around 0.8%. Sequencing was done on a sample of PBMCs. These receptor sequences come from a woman between 18 and 29 years old in good health and CMV-seronegative.

J is TRBJ2-2 and V is TRBV13, with 7 nucleotides matching TRBD2. Germline-derived CDR1 and CDR2 are PRHDT and FYEKMQ (reference sequence). There are 14 residues in the CDR3. With 5 bases clipped from V and 1 base from J, the junction kept 1 base outside the gene matches. This CDR3 is CASSPGGNTGELFF. Here the CDR3 DNA reads TGTGCCAGCAGCCCGGGGGGGAACACCGGGGAGCTGTTTTTT.

In DNA form, the CDR3 reads TGTGCCAGCAGTTCGGGACAGGGACCGAACACCGGGGAGCTGTTTTTT. Its translation is CASSSGQGPNTGELFF. The chain couples TRBV6-5 to TRBJ2-2; 9 nucleotides agree with TRBD1. Per the germline V gene, CDR1 is MNHEY and CDR2 is SVGAGI. CDR3 size: 16 residues. V shed 4 bases, J shed 0 bases, and the junction held 3 bases outside the gene matches.

Only a few counts were recorded for this clone. This rearrangement joins TRBV28 to TRBJ2-1, with D perhaps TRBD1 (6 bases). V lost 6 bases and J 9 bases, leaving 18 bases between the germline ends. Germline CDR1 and CDR2: MDHEN and SYDVKM. This CDR3 region has 14 residues. CDR3 region: CASSPWTVQGEQFF. CDR3 in DNA: TGTGCCAGCAGCCCTTGGACAGTCCAAGGTGAGCAGTTCTTC.

The CDR3: CASSLGSGSGNEQFF. In DNA form, the CDR3 reads TGCGCCAGCAGCTTGGGATCGGGGTCCGGCAATGAGCAGTTCTTC. The rearrangement uses TRBV5-1 and TRBJ2-1, with D maybe TRBD2 (5 bases). Germline assignment: CDR1 SGHRS and CDR2 YFSETQ. The CDR3 contains 15 residues. Trimming took 0 bases from V and 6 from J, leaving 13 bases between them.

The chain employs TRBV2 and TRBJ2-1; TRBD1 agrees at 7 bases. With V trimmed by 8 bases and J by 0 bases, 13 bases remained unmatched. The germline CDR1 and CDR2 sequences are SNHLY and FYNNEI. CDR3 length: 17 amino acids. The CDR3 here is CASPTGRRTDSYNEQFF. The CDR3 bases are TGTGCCAGCCCGACAGGGAGAAGGACAGACTCCTACAATGAGCAGTTCTTC.

The chain carries TRBV5-4 and TRBJ2-1; possibly TRBD1 for D (5 bases). Germline V gene data show CDR1 as SGHNT and CDR2 as YYREEE (reference sequence). Trimming cost V 5 bases and J 4 bases, with 13 bases left between them. The CDR3 length is 14 residues. For the CDR3, the DNA is TGTGCCAGCAGTCAGGGTCGGGTGTACAATGAGCAGTTCTTC. Protein sequence: CASSQGRVYNEQFF.

V usage is TRBV18 and J usage is TRBJ1-5; D possibly corresponds to TRBD1 (6 bases). The CDR3 totals 16 residues. Germline values: CDR1 KGHSH, CDR2 LQKENI. The V and J ends lost 0 bases and 4 bases respectively, with 13 bases between them. The CDR3 region is CASSPPASTGNQPQHF. The CDR3 DNA follows: TGTGCCAGCTCACCACCCGCTAGCACAGGGAATCAGCCCCAGCATTTT.

The J gene is TRBJ2-1, the V gene TRBV4-1, with D maybe TRBD1 (5 bases). Germline assignment: CDR1 MGHRA and CDR2 YSYEKL. The CDR3 totals 13 residues. With 6 bases removed from V and 4 bases from J, the gap between germline ends came to 10 bases. The CDR3 nucleotides read TGCGCCAGCAGTGGCTCAGGGTACAATGAGCAGTTCTTC. Protein product: CASSGSGYNEQFF.

This clone was counted only a few times. The V gene is TRBV19, the J gene TRBJ2-7, with D uncertain. The germline gives CDR1 LNHDA, CDR2 SQIVND (reference sequence). Trimming took off 5 bases at V and 8 bases at J, with 10 bases between the two ends. The CDR3 consists of 11 residues. CDR3 protein: CASSEAEQQYF. The CDR3 region has the DNA TGTGCCAGTAGTGAGGCGGAGCAGCAGTACTTC. Looking up the rest from reference TRBV19 and TRBJ2-7 gives the full variable domain: DGGITQSPKYLFRKEGQNVTLSCEQNLNHDAMYWYRQDPGQGLRLIYYSQIVNDFQKGDIAEGYSVSREKKESFPLTVTSAQKNPTAFYLCASSEAEQQYFGPGTRLTVT.

The V gene is TRBV11-2, the J gene TRBJ2-7, with 8 bases lining up with TRBD2. The CDR3 consists of 16 residues. The trim removed 2 bases at V and 0 bases at J, leaving 6 bases unmatched. CDR1 and CDR2 from the germline V gene are SGHAT and FQNNGV. The CDR3 nucleotides read TGTGCCAGCAGCTTACATTACAGCGGGAGCTCCTACGAGCAGTACTTC. This encodes CASSLHYSGSSYEQYF.

In DNA, the CDR3 is TGCGCCAGCAGCCAAGAGTTCGGTACGCAGTATTTT. Its translation is CASSQEFGTQYF. The chain joins TRBV4-1 to TRBJ2-3; no reliable D call. V gave up 0 bases and J gave up 8 bases, with 6 bases separating them. This CDR3 spans 12 amino acids. CDR1 and CDR2 from the germline V gene are MGHRA and YSYEKL.

This chain joins TRBV5-1 and TRBJ1-2; TRBD1 aligns across 7 bases. Germline CDR1 reads SGHRS; CDR2 reads YFSETQ. The V segment lost 4 bases and the J segment 2 bases; nucleotides outside the gene matches: 11. The CDR3 length is 16 residues. The CDR3 sequence is CASSEKTGDLNYGYTF. CDR3 bases: TGCGCCAGCAGCGAGAAAACAGGGGACTTAAACTATGGCTACACCTTC.

This clone showed up just once. The V call is TRBV5-4, the J call TRBJ2-7; D is perhaps TRBD1 (5 bases). Trimming pared 4 bases from V and 6 bases from J, leaving 14 bases between. CDR3 size: 13 residues. The germline V gene has CDR1 SGHNT and CDR2 YYREEE (reference sequence). The CDR3 here is CASSPSDSSEQYF. The CDR3 DNA is TGTGCCAGCAGCCCGTCCGACAGTTCCGAGCAGTACTTC. Full variable domain (outside the CDR3, taken from reference TRBV5-4 and TRBJ2-7): ETGVTQSPTHLIKTRGQQVTLRCSSQSGHNTVSWYQQALGQGPQFIFQYYREEENGRGNFPPRFSGLQFPNYSSELNVNALELDDSALYLCASSPSDSSEQYFGPGTRLTVT.

The J gene is TRBJ2-2, the V gene TRBV4-3; D unresolved. V was trimmed by 1 base and J by 12 bases, leaving 21 bases between them. Looked up from germline, CDR1 is LGHNA and CDR2 is YSLEER. CDR3 length: 16 residues. The CDR3 loop reads CASSQVAPAFSGQLFF. For the CDR3, the DNA is TGCGCCAGCAGCCAAGTAGCCCCCGCCTTCTCCGGCCAGCTGTTTTTT.

This clone has just a few counts. The CDR3 region has the DNA TGTGCCAGCAGGGATGGAGGGGACGGGCTGTGGCCCCAGCATTTT. This gives the protein CASRDGGDGLWPQHF. This rearrangement joins TRBV27 to TRBJ1-5; the D gene is possibly TRBD1 (5 bases). Per germline, CDR1 MNHEY and CDR2 SMNVEV (reference sequence). The V and J ends lost 6 bases and 9 bases respectively, with 21 bases between them. This CDR3 has 15 amino acids.

The gene calls are TRBV5-1 and TRBJ2-1; 10 bases map to TRBD2. The CDR3 covers 16 residues. V lost 0 bases, J lost 4 bases, and 4 bases stayed unmatched. Germline V CDR1 and CDR2: SGHRS, YFSETQ. The CDR3 DNA is TGCGCCAGCAGCTTGGAGGGGACTAGCGCTTACAATGAGCAGTTCTTC. It is translated as CASSLEGTSAYNEQFF.

V and J are TRBV7-3 and TRBJ1-1, with D unclear. This CDR3 has 12 residues. Germline loops: CDR1 SGHTA, CDR2 FQGTGA. V was trimmed by 5 bases and J by 9 bases, leaving 13 bases between them. The CDR3 DNA reads TGTGCCAGCAGCACCGAAGGAGGCCAAGCTTTCTTT. Its protein is CASSTEGGQAFF. Complete variable domain (other parts from reference TRBV7-3 and TRBJ1-1): GAGVSQTPSNKVTEKGKYVELRCDPISGHTALYWYRQSLGQGPEFLIYFQGTGAADDSGLPNDRFFAVRPEGSVSTLKIQRTERGDSAVYLCASSTEGGQAFFGQGTRLTVV.

This rearrangement joins TRBV30 to TRBJ1-1, with D possibly TRBD1 on 5 matching bases. V was clipped by 0 bases and J by 8 bases, with 10 bases between them. The CDR3 spans 12 residues. Germline values: CDR1 GTSNPN, CDR2 SVGIG (reference sequence). CDR3 amino acids: CAWSVLRGEAFF. The CDR3 coding sequence is TGTGCCTGGAGTGTATTACGGGGGGAAGCTTTCTTT. The variable domain in full, with the rest retrieved from reference TRBV30 and TRBJ1-1, is SQTIHQWPATLVQPVGSPLSLECTVEGTSNPNLYWYRQAAGRGLQLLFYSVGIGQISSEVPQNLSASRPQDRQFILSSKKLLLSDSGFYLCAWSVLRGEAFFGQGTRLTVV.

This clone has just one count. The genes are TRBV6-5 and TRBJ2-5; possibly TRBD2 for D (6 bases). V was pared by 5 bases and J by 1 base, with 14 bases between. There are 15 residues in the CDR3. Germline V gene lookup returns CDR1 MNHEY and CDR2 SVGAGI. This CDR3 reads CASSKGTFPQETQYF. In nucleotides, the CDR3 is TGTGCCAGCAGTAAGGGGACTTTCCCCCAAGAGACCCAGTACTTC.